This T cell receptor (beta chain) was identified in a study of Graves' ophthalmopathy and Graves' hyperthyroidism. Germline V gives CDR1 MNHEY, CDR2 SVGEGT. The CDR3 is 18 residues long. Unmatched junction bases numbered 13, after V lost 5 bases and J lost 3 bases. Scientists amplified the TCR beta CDR3 regions from RNA transcripts. Second-round multiplex PCR came after first-round RT-PCR with HTBI primers. TCRdb reprocessed the multiplex PCR reads with MiXCR, giving one entry per CDR3 protein. The repertoire holds 300,000 to 400,000 distinct CDR3 sequences, 17% seen once, with 9% to 15% in the top ten.

J is TRBJ2-2 and V is TRBV6-2 or TRBV6-3; 9 bases are a match to TRBD1. Sequencing was performed on peripheral blood. The receptor was derived from an adult man with Graves' ophthalmopathy. The CDR3 DNA is TGTGCCAGCAGTCGATACCCCAACAGGGGGCCGGACACCGGGGAGCTGTTTTTT. This gives the protein CASSRYPNRGPDTGELFF.